The 13 T cell receptor beta chains below all came from one sample that was sequenced in a study of beta chain features in type 1 diabetes. The whole isolated RNA underwent reverse transcription, so sequencing captured expressed TCRB transcripts. The table came from immunoSEQ multiplex PCR; TCRdb's copy has only in-frame clones and leaves some out. Among about 210,000 clones, roughly a tenth were seen once, and the ten largest hold approximately 1.5%. Source material: central memory CD4+ T cells from blood. These receptors came from a man younger than 30 in good health.

This clone was counted a few times. V usage is TRBV29-1 and J usage is TRBJ2-1, with TRBD1 matching over 8 bases. Germline values: CDR1 SQVTM, CDR2 ANQGSEA. The V and J ends lost 2 bases and 3 bases, in that order; junction bases with no gene match: 3. This CDR3 is built from 14 residues. CDR3 sequence reads: CSVESGGDYNEQFF. The CDR3, as DNA: TGCAGCGTTGAATCAGGGGGCGACTACAATGAGCAGTTCTTC.

V is TRBV2 and J is TRBJ2-5; TRBD1 might be the D (5 bases). V lost 2 bases and J 4 bases, leaving 8 bases between the germline ends. Looked up from germline, CDR1 is SNHLY and CDR2 is FYNNEI. CDR3 length equals 13 residues. CDR3 residues: CASSEQGGETQYF. CDR3 coding DNA: TGTGCCAGCAGTGAACAGGGCGGAGAGACCCAGTACTTC.

This rearrangement joins TRBV2 to TRBJ2-2; 9 bases align to TRBD1. V shed 10 bases, J shed 1 base, and the junction held 7 bases outside the gene matches. The CDR3 is made up of 15 amino acids. Germline V gives CDR1 SNHLY, CDR2 FYNNEI. The CDR3 here is CANPPGQGNTGELFF. DNA for the CDR3: TGTGCCAACCCTCCGGGACAGGGGAACACCGGGGAGCTGTTTTTT.

This clone turned up a few times. The chain couples TRBV2 to TRBJ2-2, with a weak D call TRBD2 (5 bases). CDR1 is SNHLY and CDR2 is FYNNEI in the germline V gene. Trimming pared 7 bases from V and 0 bases from J, leaving 9 bases between. CDR3 length: 14 residues. CDR3 bases: TGTGCCAGCACCTGGACTTCGAACACCGGGGAGCTGTTTTTT. Protein: CASTWTSNTGELFF.

The chain recombines TRBV25-1 with TRBJ1-2, with D perhaps matching TRBD1 (5 bases). Trimming removed 10 bases at V and 4 bases at J, with 16 bases between. Per germline, CDR1 MGHDK and CDR2 SYGVNS. This CDR3 is built from 13 residues. The CDR3 nucleotides are TGTGCCACCACTCAGGAGGGGTCCTATGGCTACACCTTC. Amino acid sequence: CATTQEGSYGYTF.

CDR3 nucleotides: TGTGCCAGCAGTTTATACAATCAGCCCCAGCATTTT. Encoded protein: CASSLYNQPQHF. V and J are TRBV7-9 and TRBJ1-5; D unresolved. Looked up from germline, CDR1 is SEHNR and CDR2 is FQNEAQ (reference sequence). V was cut by 6 bases and J by 3 bases, with 6 bases left in between. The CDR3 has 12 residues.

This clone was seen a few times. V gene TRBV7-2 combines with J gene TRBJ1-2; no clear D. Germline-derived CDR1 and CDR2 are SGHTA and FQGNSA. V gave up 2 bases and J gave up 7 bases, with 14 bases separating them. The CDR3 loop spans 14 amino acids. CDR3 residues: CASSLSGALPGYTF. CDR3 DNA: TGTGCCAGCAGCTTATCAGGTGCTCTGCCTGGCTACACCTTC. The entire variable domain, with the rest obtained from reference TRBV7-2 and TRBJ1-2, is as follows: GAGVSQSPSNKVTEKGKDVELRCDPISGHTALYWYRQSLGQGLEFLIYFQGNSAPDKSGLPSDRFSAERTGGSVSTLTIQRTQQEDSAVYLCASSLSGALPGYTFGSGTRLTVV.

The chain has TRBV29-1 and TRBJ2-1; 9 bases match TRBD1. The CDR3 runs to 14 residues. V shed 5 bases and J 8 bases; nucleotides not matched to a gene: 10. Germline V gene lookup returns CDR1 SQVTM and CDR2 ANQGSEA. The CDR3 coding sequence is TGCAGCGTTAAGACGAACAGGGACAGGGATGAGCAGTTCTTC. This sequence encodes CSVKTNRDRDEQFF.

The chain carries TRBV11-2 and TRBJ1-1; the D gene is possibly TRBD1 (6 bases). The CDR3 covers 13 residues. V shed 4 bases and J shed 9 bases, with 15 bases lying between them. Germline CDR1 and CDR2: SGHAT and FQNNGV. CDR3 loop: CASSSTLGQKAFF. CDR3 bases: TGTGCCAGCAGCTCCACCCTTGGACAGAAAGCTTTCTTT.

This clone was seen only a few times. The chain recombines TRBV7-9 with TRBJ1-1, with unresolved D. The V and J ends lost 5 bases and 1 base respectively, with 11 bases between them. The length of the CDR3 is 14 residues. Germline loops: CDR1 SEHNR, CDR2 FQNEAQ (reference sequence). CDR3 sequence reads: CASSPSLSNTEAFF. The CDR3 coding sequence is TGTGCCAGCAGCCCCTCTTTGTCGAACACTGAAGCTTTCTTT.

This chain uses TRBV15 with TRBJ2-3, with unresolved D. There are 14 residues in the CDR3. Between the trimmed V and J ends, which lost 2 bases and 2 bases, there was a span of 8 bases. Germline V gene data show CDR1 as LNHNV and CDR2 as YYDKDF (reference sequence). CDR3 region: CATSRRDATDTQYF. The CDR3 nucleotides read TGTGCCACCAGCAGAAGGGATGCCACAGATACGCAGTATTTT.

This clone was picked up many times. The chain is built from TRBV14 and TRBJ2-2; maybe TRBD2 (6 bases). V lost 4 bases and J lost 4, with 16 bases in between. This CDR3 contains 16 residues. Germline V lookup: CDR1 SGHDN, CDR2 FVKESK. The CDR3 loop is CASSPPREYGTGELFF. CDR3 nucleotide sequence: TGTGCCAGCAGCCCTCCCCGGGAGTATGGCACCGGGGAGCTGTTTTTT.

This clone was recorded a few times. CDR3 sequence (DNA): TGTGCCATCAGTGCCAGGACAGGGGAGCCCTATGGCTACACCTTC. It encodes CAISARTGEPYGYTF. The V and J genes are TRBV10-3 and TRBJ1-2; 9 nucleotides match TRBD1. With 4 bases clipped from V and 4 bases from J, the junction kept 7 bases outside the gene matches. CDR1 ENHRY and CDR2 SYGVKD come from the germline V gene. The CDR3 runs 15 residues.